Shown below are 24 T cell receptor beta chains from a single sample sequenced in a study of T cells after yellow fever vaccination. MiXCR, run by TCRdb on the 5' RACE reads, gives a single entry per CDR3 protein. The table has some 600,000 distinct CDR3 sequences, approximately 13% seen once; the top ten hold 14% to 15%. The sample was PBMCs, taken on the day of the yellow fever booster vaccination. The origin of the receptors is a man under 40 who received the YFV17D yellow fever vaccine.

V gene TRBV21-1 combines with J gene TRBJ1-2; TRBD1 is the table's D call, not checked against the DNA. TRBV21-1 is a pseudogene locus. The CDR3 sequence is 12 residues long. CDR3 sequence: CASPGPTWGYTF. The CDR3 DNA reads TGTGCCAGCCCGGGGCCTACCTGGGGCTACACCTTC.

This clonotype was recorded a few times. The chain joins TRBV20-1 to TRBJ2-3; the match to TRBD1 covers 7 bases. There are 13 residues in the CDR3. CDR1 is DFQATT and CDR2 is SNEGSKA in the germline V gene (reference sequence). The CDR3 loop reads CSPKGAPTDTQYF. The DNA for the CDR3 is TGCAGCCCAAAGGGGGCCCCTACAGATACGCAGTATTTT.

The chain has TRBV7-9 and TRBJ1-6; weak D call: TRBD1 (5 bases). The germline gives CDR1 SEHNR, CDR2 FQNEAQ (reference sequence). The CDR3 contains 15 residues. V shed 6 bases and J shed 0 bases, with 9 bases lying between them. The CDR3 spells CASRPGSSYNSPLHF. In DNA form, the CDR3 reads TGTGCCAGCAGGCCAGGGAGCTCCTATAATTCACCCCTCCACTTT.

This clonotype has a count of ten or more. This rearrangement joins TRBV7-3 to TRBJ2-1; 9 bases fit TRBD2. CDR1 SGHTA and CDR2 FQGTGA come from the germline V gene. The V segment lost 3 bases and the J segment 6 bases; nucleotides outside the gene matches: 9. This CDR3 is built from 16 residues. CDR3 sequence: CASSLGPSGALNEQFF. The CDR3 DNA follows: TGTGCCAGCAGCTTGGGACCTAGCGGGGCCCTCAATGAGCAGTTCTTC.

The sample holds a few counts of this clonotype. J is TRBJ1-4 and V is TRBV7-2, with a weak D call TRBD1 (6 bases). Germline V gives CDR1 SGHTA, CDR2 FQGNSA. This CDR3 has 16 residues. Trimming stripped 5 bases from V and 0 bases from J, with 13 bases between. DNA of the CDR3: TGTGCCAGCAGCCTGACAGGACCTGCAACTAATGAAAAACTGTTTTTT. Its translation: CASSLTGPATNEKLFF.

There are a few counts of this clonotype. The chain combines TRBV21-1 with TRBJ2-4; the table calls TRBD1, which could not be checked here. TRBV21-1 is given as a pseudogene. CDR3 length: 15 amino acids. The chain's CDR3 is CARGQGRPHQNIQYF. CDR3 bases: TGTGCCAGGGGACAGGGGAGACCTCACCAGAACATTCAGTACTTC.

The rearrangement links TRBV10-2 to TRBJ2-1; D possibly corresponds to TRBD2 (6 bases). This CDR3 is built from 15 residues. Per the germline V gene, CDR1 is WSHSY and CDR2 is SAAADI. Trimming stripped 4 bases from V and 1 base from J, with 11 bases between. CDR3 in amino acids: CASSVRERSYNEQFF. The DNA of the CDR3 is TGCGCCAGCAGTGTCCGGGAGCGGTCCTACAATGAGCAGTTCTTC.

This clonotype occurred a few times. The chain combines TRBV6-5 with TRBJ2-1; tentatively, D is TRBD1 or TRBD2 (5 bases each). Deletions cut 2 bases from V and 8 bases from J, with 16 bases between. Per germline, CDR1 MNHEY and CDR2 SVGAGI. The CDR3 totals 15 residues. In DNA form, the CDR3 reads TGTGCCAGCAGTTACCCCCCCCCCGGGGCGTATGAGCAGTTCTTC. Protein: CASSYPPPGAYEQFF.

The chain combines TRBV20-1 with TRBJ1-5; D gene ambiguous. Trimming removed 6 bases at V and 3 bases at J, with 18 bases between. Germline loops: CDR1 DFQATT, CDR2 SNEGSKA (reference sequence). This CDR3 contains 15 residues. CDR3 nucleotide sequence: TGCAGTGCGACTCGCGGGGTAATCCTCAATCAGCCCCAGCATTTT. It encodes CSATRGVILNQPQHF.

V gene TRBV5-6 combines with J gene TRBJ1-5; TRBD1 is a possible D gene (5 bases). Germline values: CDR1 SGHDT, CDR2 YYEEEE. V gave up 2 bases and J gave up 6 bases, with 18 bases separating them. This CDR3 has 16 amino acids. DNA for the CDR3: TGTGCCAGCAGCTTATGGGGCGGGCCGAGCGGTCAGCCCCAGCATTTT. It translates to CASSLWGGPSGQPQHF.

This clonotype was picked up a small number of times. The gene calls are TRBV5-5 and TRBJ2-7; 10 bases fit TRBD2. Per germline, CDR1 SGHKS and CDR2 YYEKEE (reference sequence). This CDR3 is built from 14 residues. Trimming took 4 bases from V and 7 from J; bases not matched to a gene: 8. The CDR3 is CASSPLAGAEEQYF. In DNA, the CDR3 is TGTGCCAGCAGCCCTCTAGCGGGAGCCGAAGAGCAGTACTTC.

There are a few counts of this clonotype. The chain recombines TRBV10-3 with TRBJ2-7, with unresolved D. Trimming pared 7 bases from V and 2 bases from J, leaving 9 bases between. Looked up from germline, CDR1 is ENHRY and CDR2 is SYGVKD. CDR3 length: 12 amino acids. CDR3 protein: CAITQSTYEQYF. DNA of the CDR3: TGTGCCATCACTCAGTCCACCTACGAGCAGTACTTC.

The chain combines TRBV18 with TRBJ2-1; D is unclear. V lost 1 base and J lost 0, with 19 bases in between. The CDR3 is 19 residues long. Per germline, CDR1 KGHSH and CDR2 LQKENI. The CDR3 nucleotides are TGTGCCAGCTCACCACGATCCATCCTTTTCGGAAGCTCCTACAATGAGCAGTTCTTC. This gives the protein CASSPRSILFGSSYNEQFF.

This chain links TRBV2 with TRBJ2-1, with TRBD1 matching over 11 bases. With V trimmed by 5 bases and J by 5 bases, 17 bases remained unmatched. The CDR3 is 19 amino acids. Germline V gene data show CDR1 as SNHLY and CDR2 as FYNNEI. DNA of the CDR3: TGTGCCAGCAGTCCATTCGGACAGGGGGCGAGTACGTCTCACAATGAGCAGTTCTTC. Its protein is CASSPFGQGASTSHNEQFF.

The chain combines TRBV15 with TRBJ2-5, with D unresolved. Germline-derived CDR1 and CDR2 are LNHNV and YYDKDF (reference sequence). The CDR3 has 16 amino acids. Trimming cost V 0 bases and J 7 bases, with 18 bases left between them. The CDR3 DNA follows: TGTGCCACCAGCAGAGAAGGCCGTGGTATAGGTGGGACCCAGTACTTC. It encodes CATSREGRGIGGTQYF.

This clonotype was seen a handful of times. This chain uses TRBV3-1 with TRBJ2-1, with 7 bases fitting TRBD2. The germline V gene has CDR1 LGHDT and CDR2 YNNKEL (reference sequence). The V gene end was trimmed by 0 bases and the J gene end by 4 bases; junction bases not matched to a gene: 3. CDR3 length: 15 residues. The CDR3: CASSQEGGGYNEQFF. CDR3 DNA: TGTGCCAGCAGCCAAGAAGGCGGGGGTTACAATGAGCAGTTCTTC.

This clonotype was recorded a few times. The gene calls are TRBV7-3 and TRBJ2-2; 10 bases are a match to TRBD2. This CDR3 has 16 residues. From germline, CDR1 is SGHTA and CDR2 FQGTGA. Trimming at V came to 5 bases and at J to 1 base, leaving 4 bases not matched to a gene. CDR3 region: CASSLRTSGNTGELFF. For the CDR3, the DNA is TGTGCCAGCAGCCTCCGGACTAGCGGGAACACCGGGGAGCTGTTTTTT.

This clonotype occurred a few times. The rearrangement joins TRBV29-1 to TRBJ1-1; 8 bases align to TRBD1. CDR3 length equals 12 residues. V gave up 7 bases and J gave up 3 bases; unmatched junction bases: 4. From germline, CDR1 is SQVTM and CDR2 ANQGSEA. The CDR3 region has the DNA TGCAGCGGTACGACAGGGGACACTGAAGCTTTCTTT. Its translation: CSGTTGDTEAFF.

This clonotype occurred a few times. V gene TRBV29-1 combines with J gene TRBJ2-7; possibly TRBD1 for D (5 bases). CDR3 length equals 13 residues. CDR1 SQVTM and CDR2 ANQGSEA come from the germline V gene. Between the trimmed V and J ends, which lost 4 bases and 3 bases, there was a span of 13 bases. CDR3 bases: TGCAGCGTTGCCTCAAGACAGAGCTACGAGCAGTACTTC. It specifies CSVASRQSYEQYF.

This clonotype came up a few times. The chain uses TRBV10-3 and TRBJ2-1, with 9 bases matching TRBD2. This CDR3 comprises 16 residues. After removal of 3 bases from V and 1 base from J, the junction contained 4 bases not matched to a gene. CDR1 is ENHRY and CDR2 is SYGVKD in the germline V gene. The CDR3 nucleotides are TGTGCCATCAGTGACCCTAGCGGGACGTCCTACAATGAGCAGTTCTTC. Translating it yields CAISDPSGTSYNEQFF.

This chain links TRBV12-3 or TRBV12-4 with TRBJ2-1, with 10 bases matching TRBD1. There are 14 residues in the CDR3. Germline trimming cut 5 bases from V and 10 bases from J; bases unmatched to any gene: 8. The CDR3 loop reads CASSRQGAMVEQFF. In DNA form, the CDR3 reads TGTGCCAGCAGTAGACAGGGGGCAATGGTGGAGCAGTTCTTC.

Ten or more counts support this clonotype. This rearrangement joins TRBV29-1 to TRBJ1-5; D possibly corresponds to TRBD1 (5 bases). Germline CDR1 and CDR2: SQVTM and ANQGSEA. The V and J ends lost 5 bases and 2 bases respectively, with 13 bases between them. There are 14 residues in the CDR3. For the CDR3, the DNA is TGCAGCGTTCAGGAAGGAGGGGGCAATCAGCCCCAGCATTTT. It specifies CSVQEGGGNQPQHF.

This chain uses TRBV5-4 with TRBJ2-4; weak D call: TRBD1 (6 bases). The germline V and J ends were trimmed by 1 base and 7 bases, with 9 bases remaining between them. This CDR3 comprises 13 residues. Germline CDR1 and CDR2: SGHNT and YYREEE (reference sequence). The CDR3 spells CASSLWQGNIQYF. CDR3 coding DNA: TGTGCCAGCAGCTTGTGGCAGGGGAACATTCAGTACTTC.

This clonotype showed up just a few times. The genes are TRBV18 and TRBJ1-2; no definite D call. V lost 3 bases and J 4 bases, leaving 12 bases between the germline ends. The CDR3 sequence is 14 residues long. Per germline, CDR1 KGHSH and CDR2 LQKENI. For the CDR3, the DNA is TGTGCCAGCTCACCTCAAGAGGAGGGCTATGGCTACACCTTC. Protein product: CASSPQEEGYGYTF.